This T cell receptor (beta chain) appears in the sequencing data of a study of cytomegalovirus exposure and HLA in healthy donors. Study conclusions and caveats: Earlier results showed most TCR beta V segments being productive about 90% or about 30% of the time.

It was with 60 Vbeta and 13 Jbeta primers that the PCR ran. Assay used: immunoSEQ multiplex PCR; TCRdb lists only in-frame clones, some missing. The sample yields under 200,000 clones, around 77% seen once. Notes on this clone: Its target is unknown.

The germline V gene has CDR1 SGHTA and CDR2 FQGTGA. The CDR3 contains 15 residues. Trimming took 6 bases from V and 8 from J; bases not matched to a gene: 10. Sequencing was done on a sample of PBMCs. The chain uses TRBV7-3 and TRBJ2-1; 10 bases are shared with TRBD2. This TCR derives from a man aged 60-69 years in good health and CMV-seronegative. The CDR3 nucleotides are TGTGCCAGCAGGAGCCTAGCGGGAGATATGGATGAGCAGTTCTTC. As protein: CASRSLAGDMDEQFF.